This TCR delta chain was retrieved from a study of gamma-delta chains in newborns, infants, children. CDR1 is TSWWSYY, CDR2 QGS, per germline. This CDR3 spans 22 amino acids. Trimming cost V 1 base and J 0 bases; bases outside gene matches: 14. TCRdb re-analyzed the reads via CATT. The sample comprises roughly 5,400 delta-chain clones, less than 3.5% of which are singletons, and around 15% rests with the top ten. Sequencing was done on a sample of blood. This TCR came from a child who was a newborn, infant or young child, either healthy, febrile or measles-vaccinated (not recorded which). The chain is built from TRDV1 and TRDJ3, with 8 positions matching TRDD3. The CDR3 region is CALGEPPLTGGFSSWDTRQMFF. Here the CDR3 DNA reads TGTGCTCTTGGGGAACCTCCCCTTACTGGGGGTTTCAGCTCCTGGGACACCCGACAGATGTTTTTC.